This T cell receptor (beta chain) was retrieved from a study of cytomegalovirus exposure and HLA in healthy donors. CDR1 is SGDLS and CDR2 is YYNGEE in the germline V gene. Trimming pared 0 bases from V and 8 bases from J, leaving 9 bases between. This CDR3 is 13 amino acids long. A word on this clone: As yet, its antigen is unknown.

Study-wide findings and caveats: For most subjects, TCR beta sequences were reported to predict HLA-A and HLA-B alleles with accuracy. Analyses of presence/absence relied on an assumption of roughly uniform sequencing depth across donors.

PCR involved 60 Vbeta and 13 Jbeta primers. The assay was immunoSEQ multiplex PCR, and TCRdb's table has in-frame clones only and misses some. The sample has fewer than 200,000 clones, roughly 80% seen once. This chain uses TRBV9 with TRBJ2-1, with unresolved D. This TCR derives from a young man in good health and CMV-seronegative. The sequenced sample was PBMCs. The CDR3 loop is CASSVGLLDEQFF. CDR3 nucleotide sequence: TGTGCCAGCAGCGTAGGGCTCCTGGATGAGCAGTTCTTC.